These 14 T cell receptor beta chains came from one sample sequenced in a study of blood T cell repertoires in COVID-19. Sequenced by immunoSEQ multiplex PCR; TCRdb stores in-frame clones only, minus some. The sample holds more than 150,000 clones, roughly nine tenths seen once. The sequencing sample was made of peripheral blood. The source of these receptors is a woman aged 70 to 79 with acute or convalescent COVID-19.

The chain couples TRBV2 to TRBJ1-1, with 9 bases aligning to TRBD1. J gave up 1 base and V 6 bases, and 3 bases lay outside the gene matches. The CDR3 is made up of 14 amino acids. From germline, CDR1 is SNHLY and CDR2 FYNNEI. The CDR3 loop is CASRTDRGNTEAFF. The CDR3 DNA reads TGTGCCAGCAGGACGGACAGGGGGAACACTGAAGCTTTCTTT.

This chain joins TRBV5-1 and TRBJ2-5; 12 bases are a match to TRBD1. Losses at the gene ends were 8 bases for V and 4 bases for J; bases not matched to a gene: 12. Germline values: CDR1 SGHRS, CDR2 YFSETQ. The CDR3 sequence is 16 residues long. CDR3 in DNA: TGCGCCAGTACCGGGACAGGGGGCAATATGGGAGAGACCCAGTACTTC. Translation: CASTGTGGNMGETQYF.

The chain uses TRBV23-1 and TRBJ2-7; D might be TRBD2 (5 bases). TRBV23-1 belongs to the ORF category, with a function that is uncertain. Trimming cost V 2 bases and J 1 base, with 15 bases left between them. The CDR3 totals 16 residues. CDR3: CASSQTFEGVSYEQYF. The CDR3 DNA reads as TGCGCCAGCAGTCAAACGTTTGAGGGAGTGTCCTACGAGCAGTACTTC.

This sequence joins TRBV5-1 and TRBJ2-7; maybe TRBD2 (5 bases). The length of the CDR3 is 13 residues. V lost 0 bases, J lost 5 bases, and 9 bases lay in between. Germline CDR1 reads SGHRS; CDR2 reads YFSETQ. This CDR3 is CASSLVPRDEQYF. The CDR3 DNA sequence: TGCGCCAGCAGCTTGGTCCCGAGGGACGAGCAGTACTTC.

This chain links TRBV2 with TRBJ2-2; D remains unclear. Trimming stripped 0 bases from V and 4 bases from J, with 3 bases between. The CDR3 has 13 residues. The V gene's germline CDR1 is SNHLY and CDR2 FYNNEI. This chain's CDR3 is CASSEAVTGELFF. In DNA, the CDR3 is TGTGCCAGCAGTGAAGCCGTCACCGGGGAGCTGTTTTTT.

This sequence joins TRBV5-1 and TRBJ2-2, with a tentative D call TRBD2 (5 bases). The CDR3 spans 14 residues. The germline V gene encodes CDR1 SGHRS and CDR2 YFSETQ. The V gene lost 5 bases and the J gene lost 2 bases, with 10 bases spanning the gap. The CDR3 DNA reads as TGCGCCAGCAGTTCGGGGAGAAACACCGGGGAGCTGTTTTTT. Encoded protein: CASSSGRNTGELFF.

This sequence joins TRBV15 and TRBJ1-6; D remains ambiguous. Trimming shortened V by 0 bases and J by 18 bases, and 18 bases separated the two germline ends. Germline CDR1 LNHNV, CDR2 YYDKDF (reference sequence). The CDR3 totals 14 residues. Here the CDR3 DNA reads TGTGCCACCAGCAGAGATCCTGCGAGTATAGTATCCCACTTT. It codes for CATSRDPASIVSHF.

The V gene is TRBV7-2, the J gene TRBJ1-1; D not resolved. This CDR3 is 14 amino acids long. Germline V CDR1 and CDR2: SGHTA, FQGNSA. Trimming took 1 base from V and 4 from J, leaving 10 bases between them. The CDR3 spells CASSLDYSLTEAFF. In DNA, the CDR3 is TGTGCCAGCAGCTTAGACTACTCCCTCACTGAAGCTTTCTTT. The full variable domain, in which reference TRBV7-2 and TRBJ1-1 provide the parts outside the CDR3, is GAGVSQSPSNKVTEKGKDVELRCDPISGHTALYWYRQSLGQGLEFLIYFQGNSAPDKSGLPSDRFSAERTGGSVSTLTIQRTQQEDSAVYLCASSLDYSLTEAFFGQGTRLTVV.

V is TRBV4-3 and J is TRBJ2-1; 10 bases are shared with TRBD2. CDR1 and CDR2 (germline): LGHNA, YSLEER. There are 17 residues in the CDR3. The ends lost 1 base at V and 7 bases at J; junction bases unmatched: 10. DNA of the CDR3: TGCGCCAGCAGCCAAGGCCCGGGACTAGCGACGGGAAATGAGCAGTTCTTC. Its protein product is CASSQGPGLATGNEQFF.

The table lists this clone with a count of one. This chain connects TRBV30 to TRBJ1-4, with D maybe TRBD1 (5 bases). CDR3 size: 16 residues. V was trimmed by 0 bases and J by 6 bases, leaving 17 bases between them. Germline V gene lookup returns CDR1 GTSNPN and CDR2 SVGIG (reference sequence). The CDR3: CAWSVPWGRRDEKLFF. The CDR3 DNA follows: TGTGCCTGGAGTGTCCCCTGGGGCAGACGGGATGAAAAACTGTTTTTT.

This clone was seen more than once but under ten times. This chain joins TRBV13 and TRBJ1-1, with 8 bases that match TRBD1. With 2 bases clipped from V and 1 base from J, the junction kept 6 bases outside the gene matches. Germline CDR1 and CDR2: PRHDT and FYEKMQ (reference sequence). The CDR3 consists of 16 residues. The CDR3 DNA sequence: TGTGCCAGCAGCTTAAGGACAGGGAGCGGGAACACTGAAGCTTTCTTT. The encoded protein is CASSLRTGSGNTEAFF.

V gene TRBV29-1 combines with J gene TRBJ1-1; D unclear. Germline loops: CDR1 SQVTM, CDR2 ANQGSEA. V lost 7 bases to trimming and J lost 1 base, with 13 bases between them. This CDR3 contains 13 residues. Here the CDR3 DNA reads TGCAGCGGTACCCCGGGTACGAACACTGAAGCTTTCTTT. Its protein product is CSGTPGTNTEAFF.

The chain links TRBV19 to TRBJ1-3; TRBD1 matches 7 bases. CDR3 length equals 15 residues. Losses at the gene ends were 6 bases for V and 1 base for J; bases not matched to a gene: 6. CDR1 and CDR2 from the germline V gene are LNHDA and SQIVND (reference sequence). This CDR3 reads CASRTNRGSGNTIYF. The CDR3 DNA follows: TGTGCCAGTAGGACCAACAGGGGATCTGGAAACACCATATATTTT. The complete variable domain, with remaining parts taken from reference TRBV19 and TRBJ1-3, reads DGGITQSPKYLFRKEGQNVTLSCEQNLNHDAMYWYRQDPGQGLRLIYYSQIVNDFQKGDIAEGYSVSREKKESFPLTVTSAQKNPTAFYLCASRTNRGSGNTIYFGEGSWLTVV.

The chain links TRBV4-3 to TRBJ2-5; no clear D. The CDR3 totals 15 residues. Germline V gene data show CDR1 as LGHNA and CDR2 as YSLEER. The V end was cut by 0 bases, the J end by 5 bases, with 13 bases between. The CDR3 spells CASSQDRTMAETQYF. In nucleotides, the CDR3 is TGCGCCAGCAGCCAAGACCGAACTATGGCGGAGACCCAGTACTTC.